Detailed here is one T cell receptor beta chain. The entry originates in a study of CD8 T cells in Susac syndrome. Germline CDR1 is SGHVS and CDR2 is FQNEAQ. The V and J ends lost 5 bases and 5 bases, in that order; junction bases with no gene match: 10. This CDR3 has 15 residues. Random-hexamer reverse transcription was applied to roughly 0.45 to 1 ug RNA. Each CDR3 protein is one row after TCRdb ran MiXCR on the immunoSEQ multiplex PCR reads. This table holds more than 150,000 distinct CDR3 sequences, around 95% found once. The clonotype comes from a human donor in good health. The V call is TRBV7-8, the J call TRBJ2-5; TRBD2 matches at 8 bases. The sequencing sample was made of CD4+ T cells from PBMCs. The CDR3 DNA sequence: TGTGCCAGCAGCAAACTTAGCGGGGTCGTCGAGACCCAGTACTTC. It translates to CASSKLSGVVETQYF.